This T cell receptor (beta chain) was obtained from a study of T cells in Graves' hyperthyroidism and ophthalmopathy (dated by TCRdb to about 2019). Some background on the complete study: Peripheral blood samples were taken at the time of initial diagnosis, prior to any treatment. To identify TCR V-J signatures that set the groups apart, the researchers used a discovery cohort of about a hundred patients, made up of around 42 with Graves' ophthalmopathy and some 55 with stable Graves' hyperthyroidism. Prospective prediction of ophthalmopathy was tested in an independent validation cohort consisting of 18 to 20 hyperthyroidism patients and about 17 patients who later progressed to ophthalmopathy. The 90 to 100 discovery patients were randomly split 7:3 into training and test sets. In over five Graves' hyperthyroidism patients, the study also compared T-cell repertoires from thyroid tissue with T-cell repertoires from blood. Once sampling was done, hyperthyroidism patients were given methimazole at a starting dose of 30 mg daily, whereas ophthalmopathy patients were given high-dose intravenous methylprednisolone. The paper describes TCR Vbeta CDR3 sequencing of 130 to 150 peripheral blood samples, made up of about 41 ophthalmopathy patients, 70 to 75 hyperthyroidism patients and 17 progressor patients. What the study reported, not specific to this receptor: During validation, the model predicted progression to ophthalmopathy a median of around 7 months ahead of onset, with approximately 71% sensitivity and about 75% specificity. Most expanded thyroid clonotypes (frequency above 0.001) were also detected in blood, suggesting blood repertoires may reflect thyroid immune responses. A 13 V-J signature model separated ophthalmopathy from stable hyperthyroidism, with 87.88% sensitivity and about 81% specificity in cross-validation and 80%/75% in testing. Sample size was not statistically predetermined, and blinding of investigators to group allocation was not performed.

The TCR beta CDR3 regions were amplified from RNA transcripts. The TCR CDR3 was subjected to a first round of RT-PCR using the HTBI primer set and the Qiagen OneStep RT-PCR kit. A second multiplex PCR round built the libraries, followed by size selection and purification. Libraries were sequenced paired-end with 100 bp reads on an Illumina HiSeq2000. The source study handled its data this way. SOAPnuke was used to process the raw data, removing reads that contained adapters or uncalled bases, had a mean Phred below 15, or lacked an exact match to the constant primer or identifier. High-quality paired reads were merged using COPE v1.2.5, and each unique nucleotide sequence was defined as a clonotype. Clonotypes were aligned to IMGT TRBV, TRBD and TRBJ reference segments using MiTCR v1.1. The analysis included only V-J combinations with a frequency above 0.0001, which together covered around 99% of the repertoires. A TCS score was defined as the ratio between F50 (clonal expansion) and ExV (chaos), using BLOSUM62-based TCRdist between CDR3 peptides within each V-J. Welch's t-statistics and random forest reduced 500 to 650 V-J features to 10 to 15, which were used in a naive Bayes classifier (R e1071). TCRdb reanalyzed the raw reads on its own, using fastp at Q25 for trimming and MiXCR for clone calling, and kept in-frame beta chains. Under each unique CDR3 protein, matching rows form one entry showing the most common genes and DNA. TCRdb assigned the V and J calls; the authors' analysis was not used. The table for this sample lists 300,000 to 500,000 distinct CDR3 sequences; more than 12% of them were counted only once. Of the sample, 28% is held by the ten largest clones.

Points on this clonotype: The specificity of this receptor is unknown. Per-nucleotide qualities are absent, and no much larger clonotype sits a single base away.

Moderately to severely active disease, a Clinical Activity Score of at least 3, a NOSPECS grade of at least 4, and a duration under 3 months were present in ophthalmopathy patients. Patients with uncontrolled infections, other autoimmune diseases, pregnancy or lactation were excluded. Clinical symptoms, serum thyroxine and TRAb, thyroid ultrasound, and orbital computed tomography formed the basis for the diagnoses. PBMCs were separated from 10 ml of fresh peripheral blood using Ficoll-Paque density gradient centrifugation. Total RNA was extracted using Trizol reagent, and RNA quality was assessed on an Agilent 2100 Bioanalyzer. The CDR3 goes from the cysteine to the phenylalanine over 14 residues. Only CDR3 DNA is held: 42 bases, read in frame from base 1. The germline V gene (reference sequence) supplies CDR1 LNHDA and CDR2 SQIVND. V trim: 9 bases; J trim: 9 bases; unmatched bases: 7.

The chain was built from TRBV19 and TRBJ2-2, with 13 central nucleotides matching TRBD2. The receptor's source is a man aged 50-60 years with Graves' ophthalmopathy. The sample consisted of blood. The CDR3 reads CASGLAGVARELFF. The DNA sequence follows: TGTGCCAGCGGACTAGCGGGAGTGGCCCGGGAGCTGTTTTTT.